The entry that follows covers one TCR beta chain sequence. The antigen is not known. The source of the sample is a study of OX40 agonist ivuxolimab in advanced cancers. Study information: Three patients, one with hepatocellular carcinoma and two with cutaneous melanoma, responded partially. Overall study results and limits: Some patients who did not respond also had low normalized T-cell clonal expansion.

Assay used: immunoSEQ multiplex PCR; TCRdb lists only in-frame clones, some missing. Of 40,000 to 50,000 clones listed, around 90% are singletons. J was trimmed by 2 bases and V by 7 bases; bases with no gene match: 4. This CDR3 spans 13 amino acids. Germline V gene lookup returns CDR1 MNHNS and CDR2 SASEGT. The sequenced sample was CD4+ or CD8+ T cells sorted from blood, obtained in a trial of the OX40 agonist ivuxolimab. The sequence came from an adult with an advanced solid tumor such as melanoma, head and neck, liver or kidney cancer. The chain uses TRBV6-1 and TRBJ2-7, with 8 bases matching TRBD1. Here the CDR3 reads CASTRTGTYEQYF. The CDR3 DNA reads TGTGCCAGCACCCGGACAGGGACCTACGAGCAGTACTTC.